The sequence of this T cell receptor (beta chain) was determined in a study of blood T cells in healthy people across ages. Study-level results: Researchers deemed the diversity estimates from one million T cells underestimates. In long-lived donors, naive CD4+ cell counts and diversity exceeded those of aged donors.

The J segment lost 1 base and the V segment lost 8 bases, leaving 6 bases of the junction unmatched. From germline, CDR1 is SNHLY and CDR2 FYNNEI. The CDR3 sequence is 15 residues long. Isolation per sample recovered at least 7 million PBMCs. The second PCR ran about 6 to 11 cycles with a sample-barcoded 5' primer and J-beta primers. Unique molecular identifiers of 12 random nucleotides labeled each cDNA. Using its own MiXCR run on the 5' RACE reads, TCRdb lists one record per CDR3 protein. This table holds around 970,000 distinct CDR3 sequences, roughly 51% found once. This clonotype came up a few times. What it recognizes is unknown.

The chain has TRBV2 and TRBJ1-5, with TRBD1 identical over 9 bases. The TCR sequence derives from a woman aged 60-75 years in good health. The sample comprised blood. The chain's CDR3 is CASLQGAWSNQPQHF. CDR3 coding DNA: TGTGCCAGCCTACAGGGGGCTTGGAGCAATCAGCCCCAGCATTTT.